This entry lists 5 T cell receptor beta chains sequenced from one sample in a study of vaccination effects on CD4 cells after COVID-19. The method was immunoSEQ multiplex PCR; TCRdb's version includes in-frame clones alone and lacks a portion of them. Among around 35,000 clones listed, about 69% were seen once. These receptors have no known antigen. With the ViraFEST assay, the study expanded antigen-specific CD4+ T cells using viral peptide pools, then sequenced them. The culture ran for under eleven days, and then CD4+ T cells were isolated. The vaccine recipients had no prior SARS-CoV-2 infection, with negative nucleocapsid antibodies. The specimen comprised CD4+ T cells from PBMCs cultured with HCoV-OC43 spike peptides, sampled before COVID-19 vaccination. Subset described: HCoV-OC43 spike overlapping peptide pool stimulation. These receptors came from a human donor who received a COVID-19 vaccine.

The V call is TRBV3-1 (or the pseudogene TRBV3-2), the J call TRBJ1-6; 9 bases line up with TRBD1. From germline, CDR1 is LGHDT and CDR2 YNNKEL (reference sequence). The CDR3 spans 15 residues. Trimming cost V 7 bases and J 10 bases; bases outside gene matches: 11. CDR3 DNA: TGTGCCAGCAACCGACAAGGGGGACAGGGATCACCCCTCCACTTT. Translating it yields CASNRQGGQGSPLHF.

The chain employs TRBV27 and TRBJ1-2; D is perhaps TRBD1 (6 bases). Germline V gene data show CDR1 as MNHEY and CDR2 as SMNVEV (reference sequence). The CDR3 is made up of 17 amino acids. V lost 5 bases and J lost 1, with 20 bases in between. As DNA, the CDR3 is TGTGCCAGCAGTCCCAACAGGGACTCCACCTTTAACTATGGCTACACCTTC. Encoded protein: CASSPNRDSTFNYGYTF.

This clone has only a few counts. This rearrangement joins TRBV5-1 to TRBJ2-2, with 13 bases lining up with TRBD2. The J segment lost 6 bases and the V segment lost 3 bases, leaving 8 bases of the junction unmatched. The CDR3 covers 17 residues. Looked up from germline, CDR1 is SGHRS and CDR2 is YFSETQ. This CDR3 reads CASSWGTSGMGAGELFF. In DNA form, the CDR3 reads TGCGCCAGCAGCTGGGGGACTAGCGGGATGGGTGCCGGGGAGCTGTTTTTT.

The chain combines TRBV6-5 with TRBJ1-5; possibly TRBD1 for D (5 bases). V was clipped by 6 bases and J by 1 base, with 10 bases between them. The CDR3 spans 14 residues. The germline V gene has CDR1 MNHEY and CDR2 SVGAGI. The chain's CDR3 is CASRSGGSNQPQHF. CDR3 nucleotides: TGTGCCAGCAGGTCCGGGGGGAGCAATCAGCCCCAGCATTTT.

V gene TRBV4-1 combines with J gene TRBJ2-1; TRBD2 aligns across 11 bases. The junction had 4 bases not matched to a gene; V was cut back by 1 base and J by 2 bases. The CDR3 consists of 17 residues. The germline CDR1 and CDR2 sequences are MGHRA and YSYEKL. CDR3 nucleotides: TGCGCCAGCAGCCAAGGGAGTAGCGGGGGGGCCTACAATGAGCAGTTCTTC. Protein: CASSQGSSGGAYNEQFF.